A single sample is the source of the 18 T cell receptor beta chains below, sequenced in a study of blood T cell repertoires in COVID-19. Profiling relied on immunoSEQ multiplex PCR, and the TCRdb table lists in-frame clones only, not all of them. The sample has hundreds of thousands of clones; approximately 88% are singletons. Sequencing used peripheral blood. The receptors were gathered from a woman aged 25 to 39 who had recovered from COVID-19.

The genes are TRBV28 and TRBJ1-1; D is uncertain. The CDR3 spans 12 residues. Trimming stripped 10 bases from V and 6 bases from J, with 15 bases between. Germline lookup yields CDR1 MDHEN and CDR2 SYDVKM. The CDR3 reads CATNELTPEAFF. Written as DNA, the CDR3 is TGTGCCACCAACGAACTGACACCTGAAGCTTTCTTT.

V usage is TRBV7-2 and J usage is TRBJ1-2; D might be TRBD1 (5 bases). The V end was cut by 2 bases, the J end by 1 base, with 23 bases between. The CDR3 spans 19 residues. Germline V gene data show CDR1 as SGHTA and CDR2 as FQGNSA. The CDR3 DNA follows: TGTGCCAGCAGCTTAAAGGCCAGGGCGGGAGTAACTATTAACTATGGCTACACCTTC. Protein product: CASSLKARAGVTINYGYTF.

The table lists this clone with a count of one. The chain carries TRBV5-6 and TRBJ1-2; 9 bases map to TRBD1. There are 13 residues in the CDR3. Trimming removed 4 bases from V and 5 bases from J; junction bases left unmatched: 3. The germline CDR1 and CDR2 sequences are SGHDT and YYEEEE. In DNA, the CDR3 is TGTGCCAGCAGCAAGGGACAGGGATATGGCTACACCTTC. This sequence encodes CASSKGQGYGYTF.

The chain has TRBV5-1 and TRBJ2-3; 12 nucleotides agree with TRBD2. The germline V gene encodes CDR1 SGHRS and CDR2 YFSETQ. V was pared by 4 bases and J by 3 bases, with 3 bases of the junction left unmatched. This CDR3 has 15 amino acids. The CDR3 DNA reads as TGCGCCAGCAGCACCGGACTAGCGGGGACAGATACGCAGTATTTT. Residues: CASSTGLAGTDTQYF.

The V gene is TRBV9, the J gene TRBJ1-1; 7 bases match TRBD1. With V trimmed by 3 bases and J by 5 bases, 7 bases remained unmatched. The CDR3 runs 14 residues. Per germline, CDR1 SGDLS and CDR2 YYNGEE. The CDR3 region is CASSATGVGTEAFF. The CDR3 nucleotides read TGTGCCAGCAGCGCCACAGGGGTAGGGACTGAAGCTTTCTTT. Full variable domain (rest looked up from reference TRBV9 and TRBJ1-1): DSGVTQTPKHLITATGQRVTLRCSPRSGDLSVYWYQQSLDQGLQFLIQYYNGEERAKGNILERFSAQQFPDLHSELNLSSLELGDSALYFCASSATGVGTEAFFGQGTRLTVV.

This clone was detected only a few times. V gene TRBV7-9 combines with J gene TRBJ1-6; TRBD1 is a possible D gene (6 bases). With 2 bases removed from V and 7 bases from J, the gap between germline ends came to 12 bases. The CDR3 runs 15 residues. The germline V gene encodes CDR1 SEHNR and CDR2 FQNEAQ (reference sequence). CDR3 coding DNA: TGTGCCAGCAGCTTAATGGGGGCGCAGAATTCACCCCTCCACTTT. Translating it yields CASSLMGAQNSPLHF.

This clone was recorded only once. V usage is TRBV9 and J usage is TRBJ2-1; TRBD1 might be the D (5 bases). Per the germline V gene, CDR1 is SGDLS and CDR2 is YYNGEE. The CDR3 runs to 16 residues. Trimming pared 0 bases from V and 2 bases from J, leaving 12 bases between. This chain's CDR3 is CASSVEGWGPYNEQFF. The CDR3, as DNA: TGTGCCAGCAGCGTAGAGGGGTGGGGTCCCTACAATGAGCAGTTCTTC.

This chain joins TRBV11-2 and TRBJ2-3; TRBD1 might be the D (5 bases). Trimming cost V 7 bases and J 0 bases, with 8 bases left between them. Germline V lookup: CDR1 SGHAT, CDR2 FQNNGV. The CDR3 spans 13 residues. The CDR3 DNA follows: TGTGCCAGCACAGGGCTAAGCACAGATACGCAGTATTTT. Protein product: CASTGLSTDTQYF.

The chain combines TRBV9 with TRBJ2-7; 11 bases align to TRBD2. The CDR3 has 15 amino acids. V was clipped by 0 bases and J by 3 bases; unmatched bases: 2. Germline V gene lookup returns CDR1 SGDLS and CDR2 YYNGEE. CDR3 region: CASSVDGTSGYEQYF. The CDR3 bases are TGTGCCAGCAGCGTAGACGGGACTAGCGGCTACGAGCAGTACTTC.

The chain recombines TRBV6-5 with TRBJ1-1; weak D call: TRBD1 (5 bases). V shed 10 bases and J shed 0 bases, with 15 bases lying between them. CDR1 and CDR2 (germline): MNHEY, SVGAGI. This CDR3 has 14 residues. For the CDR3, the DNA is TGTGCCACCCGATTAGGGGTTATGAACACTGAAGCTTTCTTT. Amino acid sequence: CATRLGVMNTEAFF.

The chain combines TRBV28 with TRBJ1-2, with a possible D match to TRBD1 (5 bases). The germline V gene has CDR1 MDHEN and CDR2 SYDVKM. CDR3 length: 12 amino acids. Trimming removed 6 bases at V and 8 bases at J, with 13 bases between. CDR3 sequence (DNA): TGTGCCAGCAGCCTCGGGGGAGGCGGCTACACCTTC. Translating gives CASSLGGGGYTF.

This chain connects TRBV7-8 to TRBJ1-2, with 9 nucleotides matching TRBD1. The trim removed 0 bases at V and 8 bases at J, leaving 7 bases unmatched. CDR1 and CDR2 (germline): SGHVS, FQNEAQ. The CDR3 is 15 amino acids. The CDR3 coding sequence is TGTGCCAGCAGCTTAGCCCTACAGGGGGCCTGGGGCTACACCTTC. Translating it yields CASSLALQGAWGYTF. The full variable domain, with the rest looked up from reference TRBV7-8 and TRBJ1-2, is GAGVSQSPRYKVAKRGQDVALRCDPISGHVSLFWYQQALGQGPEFLTYFQNEAQLDKSGLPSDRFFAERPEGSVSTLKIQRTQQEDSAVYLCASSLALQGAWGYTFGSGTRLTVV.

The rearrangement uses TRBV7-9 and TRBJ2-5, with a tentative D call TRBD1 (6 bases). Germline loops: CDR1 SEHNR, CDR2 FQNEAQ (reference sequence). The V end lost 0 bases, the J end lost 5 bases, and 10 bases lay between the germline ends. The CDR3 has 14 residues. Written as DNA, the CDR3 is TGTGCCAGCAGCTTAGCGCGGCAGGGGGAGACCCAGTACTTC. Residues: CASSLARQGETQYF.

V usage is TRBV3-1 (or the pseudogene TRBV3-2) and J usage is TRBJ2-3; TRBD2 matches at 9 bases. From germline, CDR1 is LGHDT and CDR2 YNNKEL (reference sequence). This CDR3 is built from 17 residues. J gave up 2 bases and V 4 bases, and 10 bases lay outside the gene matches. CDR3 loop: CASSLRTSAALTDTQYF. The CDR3 nucleotides are TGTGCCAGCAGCCTTAGGACTAGCGCAGCCCTCACAGATACGCAGTATTTT.

J is TRBJ2-5 and V is TRBV10-3; 9 bases agree with TRBD1. This CDR3 spans 16 amino acids. The V segment lost 6 bases and the J segment 2 bases; nucleotides outside the gene matches: 10. Germline values: CDR1 ENHRY, CDR2 SYGVKD. For the CDR3, the DNA is TGTGCCATCAGGTCCGGGACAGGGTATCGGCAAGAGACCCAGTACTTC. Residues: CAIRSGTGYRQETQYF.

This chain joins TRBV29-1 and TRBJ1-2; TRBD1 matches 9 bases. The CDR3 contains 14 residues. Germline V gene lookup returns CDR1 SQVTM and CDR2 ANQGSEA. V lost 5 bases and J lost 3; bases outside the gene matches: 7. The CDR3 sequence: CSVLETGGYYGYTF. The CDR3 DNA reads as TGCAGCGTTCTGGAGACAGGGGGTTACTATGGCTACACCTTC.

This chain joins TRBV4-1 and TRBJ2-4; TRBD1 might be the D (7 bases). Germline V CDR1 and CDR2: MGHRA, YSYEKL. The CDR3 length is 17 residues. V lost 1 base and J 0 bases, leaving 13 bases between the germline ends. The CDR3 DNA reads as TGCGCCAGCAGCCAAGGCGGGACAGTCCTAGCCAAAAACATTCAGTACTTC. Its protein is CASSQGGTVLAKNIQYF.

The CDR3 DNA follows: TGCGCCAGCAGCCCACAGGGGAACACTGAAGCTTTCTTT. Encoded protein: CASSPQGNTEAFF. The chain carries TRBV5-1 and TRBJ1-1, with D possibly matching TRBD1 (6 bases). V was cut by 4 bases and J by 1 base, with 8 bases left in between. Germline CDR1 reads SGHRS; CDR2 reads YFSETQ. This CDR3 is 13 amino acids long.